The present TCR beta chain was sequenced within a study of blood T cells in healthy people across ages. Notes on the study in general: A conclusive naive versus antigen-experienced comparison was prevented by the unsorted PBMCs.

Germline CDR1 MDHEN, CDR2 SYDVKM. CDR3 length equals 16 residues. Points on this clonotype: The antigen is unknown. A junction end diverges from the germline sequence, so it may reflect a read error.

The authors ran a second PCR of 7 to 11 cycles using a sample-barcoded 5' primer and a J-beta primer mix. TCRdb redid the calling of the 5' RACE reads with MiXCR, one entry per CDR3 protein. Found here are some 780,000 distinct CDR3 sequences, more than 55% of them singletons; the top ten hold more than 25%. The chain has TRBV28 and TRBJ2-1, with TRBD2 identical over 10 bases. This TCR came from a man in his forties in good health. Specimen: blood. CDR3 loop: CASRGQSGRAYNEQLF. CDR3 in DNA: TGTGCCAGCAGGGGACAGAGCGGGAGGGCTTACAATGAGCAGTTATTC.